This T cell receptor beta chain was sequenced during a study of Ad26.COV2.S vaccination and SARS-CoV-2 variants. TCRdb's table, derived via immunoSEQ multiplex PCR, lists solely in-frame clones and lacks some. The sample contains some 520,000 clones, around 88% of which appear only once. Treatment indicated: 15 to 20 received Ad26.COV2.S at low or high dose, single or two shots; 5 received placebo; per-sample allocation not given. Repertoires come from day 63 after the first vaccine or placebo injection. In germline, CDR1 is GTSNPN, CDR2 SVGIG (reference sequence). The CDR3 contains 15 residues. The V and J ends lost 6 bases and 4 bases, in that order; junction bases with no gene match: 10.

This TCR derives from a person aged 18-65 years who received the Ad26.COV2.S COVID-19 vaccine or a placebo. This chain links TRBV30 with TRBJ2-2; 8 bases line up with TRBD1. The specimen was peripheral blood, collected in a trial of Ad26.COV2.S vaccine versus placebo. The CDR3 reads CACPFGTGPTGELFF. CDR3 in DNA: TGTGCCTGCCCCTTCGGGACAGGACCCACCGGGGAGCTGTTTTTT. The full variable domain, with the rest looked up from reference TRBV30 and TRBJ2-2, is SQTIHQWPATLVQPVGSPLSLECTVEGTSNPNLYWYRQAAGRGLQLLFYSVGIGQISSEVPQNLSASRPQDRQFILSSKKLLLSDSGFYLCACPFGTGPTGELFFGEGSRLTVL.